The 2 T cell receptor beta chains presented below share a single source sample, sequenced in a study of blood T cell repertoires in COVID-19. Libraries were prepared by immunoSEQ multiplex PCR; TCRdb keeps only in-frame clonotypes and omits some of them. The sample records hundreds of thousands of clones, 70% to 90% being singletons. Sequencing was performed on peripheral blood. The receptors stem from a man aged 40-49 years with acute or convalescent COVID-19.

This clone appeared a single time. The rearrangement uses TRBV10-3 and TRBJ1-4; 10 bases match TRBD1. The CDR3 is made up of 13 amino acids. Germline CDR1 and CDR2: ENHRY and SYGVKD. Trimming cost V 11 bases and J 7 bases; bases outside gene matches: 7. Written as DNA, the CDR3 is TGTGCCGCGGGGACAGGGGACGTTGAAAAACTGTTTTTT. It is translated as CAAGTGDVEKLFF.

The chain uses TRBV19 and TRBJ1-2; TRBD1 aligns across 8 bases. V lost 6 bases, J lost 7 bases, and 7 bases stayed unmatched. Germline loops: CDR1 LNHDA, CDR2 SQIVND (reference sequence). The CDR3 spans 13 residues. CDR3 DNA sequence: TGTGCCAGTAGAAACAGGGGGACCTTTGGCTACACCTTC. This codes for CASRNRGTFGYTF.